These 6 T cell receptor beta chains were sequenced from one sample in a study of tissue T cells after allogeneic stem cell transplantation. Using immunoSEQ multiplex PCR, the repertoire was profiled, and TCRdb retains in-frame clones only, with some absent. Of approximately 2,600 clones listed, more than 40% are singletons. Described time point: mouse harvest day 14 after allogeneic transplant. The graft held 10^6 splenic CD5+ T cells and 10^7 T-cell-depleted bone marrow cells. Sequenced sample: gut tissue. These receptors all stem from a female BALB/c mouse given C57BL/6 T cells with graft-versus-host disease after an allogeneic hematopoietic cell transplant.

This clone was picked up a small number of times. The gene names given are mouse names. With the read ending 1 residue before the CDR3 end, the germline J gene is used to fill in that end. The chain recombines TRBV12-1 with TRBJ1-3; D is uncertain. The CDR3 length is 14 residues. Germline V lookup: CDR1 SGHSN, CDR2 HYEKVE. The V end lost 2 bases, the J end lost 0 bases, and 7 bases lay between the germline ends. The DNA read from the CDR3 is TGTGCCAGCTCTCAGACATTTTCTGGAAATACGCTCTAT. This translates into CASSQTFSGNTLY. The whole CDR3 sequence reads CASSQTFSGNTLYF.

As concerns this clone: Gene names are mouse gene names. The covered CDR3 bases are TGTGCCAGCAGCCGGACAAAAAACACCGGGCAGCTCTAC. Amino acids: CASSRTKNTGQLY. The CDR3 in its entirety is CASSRTKNTGQLYF. This sequence joins TRBV3 and TRBJ2-2; weak D call: TRBD1 (5 bases). The observed sequence ends 1 residue before the CDR3 terminus, with the missing tail filled in from the germline J gene. V was shortened by 5 bases and J by 1 base, with 8 bases between the two germline ends. Germline V CDR1 and CDR2: SNHLY, FYNGKV (reference sequence). The CDR3 length is 14 residues.

On this clone itself: Gene names follow the mouse nomenclature. The CDR3 goes on 1 residue after the read ends, and that part is filled in from the germline J gene. This chain uses TRBV23 with TRBJ2-4; TRBD2, as called in the table, went unchecked against the DNA. The CDR3 has 16 residues. Per germline, CDR1 KGHTA and CDR2 FQNQQP. The CDR3 spells CSSSQSWGRSQNTLYF. The DNA read from the CDR3 is TGCTCCAGCAGTCAATCCTGGGGGCGGAGTCAAAACACCTTGTAC. The full variable domain, in which reference TRBV23 and TRBJ2-4 provide the parts outside the CDR3, is DAAVTQKPRYLIKMKGQEAEMKCIPEKGHTAVFWYQQKQSKELKFLIYFQNQQPLDQIDMVKERFSAVCPSSSLCSLGIRTCEAEDSALYLCSSSQSWGRSQNTLYFGAGTRLSVL.

About this clone: The genes are named according to mouse. The read terminates 1 residue before the CDR3 end, so the remaining end is supplied by the germline J gene. This chain uses TRBV3 with TRBJ2-3; 9 nucleotides agree with TRBD2. Germline CDR1 SNHLY, CDR2 FYNGKV (reference sequence). The length of the CDR3 is 15 residues. The V gene end was trimmed by 3 bases and the J gene end by 1 base; junction bases not matched to a gene: 2. The CDR3 sequence: CASSFNWGGAETLYF. CDR3 DNA, as far as it was read: TGTGCCAGCAGCTTCAACTGGGGGGGTGCAGAAACGCTGTAT. The variable domain in full, with the rest retrieved from reference TRBV3 and TRBJ2-3, is GPKVLQIPSHQIIDMGQMVTLNCDPVSNHLYFYWYKQILGQQMEFLVNFYNGKVMEKSKLFKDQFSVERPDGSYFTLKIQPTALEDSAVYFCASSFNWGGAETLYFGSGTRLTVL.

About this clone itself: Gene names denote mouse genes. The sequenced fragment ends 1 residue before the CDR3 boundary, so the rest is inferred from the germline J gene. V usage is TRBV26 and J usage is TRBJ2-2, with 8 bases aligning to TRBD2. The CDR3 is 17 amino acids. V lost 4 bases to trimming and J lost 4 bases; unmatched junction nucleotides: 11. Germline V gene data show CDR1 as KGHPV and CDR2 as FQNQEV (reference sequence). CDR3 amino acids: CASSPRRGGAGTGQLYF. The CDR3 bases that were read are TGTGCCAGCAGTCCCCGACGGGGGGGCGCCGGCACCGGGCAGCTCTAC. Full variable domain (rest looked up from reference TRBV26 and TRBJ2-2): NSKVIQTPRYLVKGQGQKAKMRCIPEKGHPVVFWYQQNKNNEFKFLINFQNQEVLQQIDMTEKRFSAECPSNSPCSLEIQSSEAGDSALYLCASSPRRGGAGTGQLYFGEGSKLTVL.

As for this clone: The gene names given are mouse names. The read is 1 residue too short to cover the CDR3 end, so that end is filled in from the germline J gene. This chain uses TRBV23 with TRBJ2-1; the table calls TRBD1, which could not be checked here. This CDR3 spans 14 amino acids. Germline-derived CDR1 and CDR2 are KGHTA and FQNQQP. The CDR3 DNA, read in part, is TGCTCCAGCAGTCGGGACAATAACTATGCTGAGCAGTTC. Protein: CSSSRDNNYAEQF. The whole CDR3 protein is CSSSRDNNYAEQFF.